Each of the 2 T cell receptor beta chains below was sequenced from the same sample in a study of shared clonotypes between healthy human individuals. Measured with immunoSEQ multiplex PCR; TCRdb has only the in-frame clones, and not every one. The sample carries 1 million to 1.2 million clones, 77% recorded once. Sequenced: memory CD4+ T cells from PBMCs. Regarding subset: CD45RA-negative fraction. The receptors originated from a man younger than 30 in good health. Some clones in this sample may be carry-over from other donors' samples.

The V gene is TRBV25-1, the J gene TRBJ1-3; unclear D gene. The CDR3 has 16 residues. Germline-derived CDR1 and CDR2 are MGHDK and SYGVNS. The V end was cut by 3 bases, the J end by 2 bases, with 14 bases between. This CDR3 is CASSDTKRTTGNTIYF. DNA of the CDR3: TGTGCCAGCAGTGACACTAAGAGGACTACTGGAAACACCATATATTTT.

About this clone: The same CDR3 also results from other DNA sequences found in this sample. This chain connects TRBV7-6 to TRBJ2-7; possible D gene TRBD1, 6 bases. Germline loops: CDR1 SGHVS, CDR2 FNYEAQ. The CDR3 runs to 13 residues. The V and J ends lost 3 bases and 2 bases respectively, with 8 bases between them. CDR3 amino acids: CASSFPGAYEQYF. The CDR3 nucleotides read TGTGCCAGCAGCTTCCCAGGGGCCTACGAGCAGTACTTC.